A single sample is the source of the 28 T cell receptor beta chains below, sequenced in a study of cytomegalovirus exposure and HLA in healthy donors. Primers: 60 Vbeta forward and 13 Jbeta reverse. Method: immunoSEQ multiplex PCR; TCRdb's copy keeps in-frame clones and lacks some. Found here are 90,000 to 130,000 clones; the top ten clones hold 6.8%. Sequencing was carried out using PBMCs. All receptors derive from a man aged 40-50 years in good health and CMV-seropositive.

The chain's CDR3 is CASSTRTGDIRETQYF. The CDR3 bases are TGTGCCAGCAGCACGCGGACAGGGGATATCCGAGAGACCCAGTACTTC. The rearrangement joins TRBV21-1 to TRBJ2-5; the DNA was not used to check the table's D call, TRBD1. TRBV21-1 is annotated as a pseudogene. This CDR3 spans 16 amino acids.

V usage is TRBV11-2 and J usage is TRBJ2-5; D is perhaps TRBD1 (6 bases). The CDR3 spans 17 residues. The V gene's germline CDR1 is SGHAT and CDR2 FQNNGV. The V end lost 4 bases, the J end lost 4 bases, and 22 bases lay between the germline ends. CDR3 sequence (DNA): TGTGCCAGCAGCTCCTACAGGGTGGCTTCAATTCCAGAGACCCAGTACTTC. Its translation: CASSSYRVASIPETQYF.

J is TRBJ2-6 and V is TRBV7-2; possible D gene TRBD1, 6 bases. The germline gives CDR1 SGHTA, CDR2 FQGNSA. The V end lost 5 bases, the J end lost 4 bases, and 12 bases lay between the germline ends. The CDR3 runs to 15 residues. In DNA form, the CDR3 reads TGTGCCAGCAGCCCCCAGGGGCCCGGGGCCAACGTCCTGACTTTC. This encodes CASSPQGPGANVLTF.

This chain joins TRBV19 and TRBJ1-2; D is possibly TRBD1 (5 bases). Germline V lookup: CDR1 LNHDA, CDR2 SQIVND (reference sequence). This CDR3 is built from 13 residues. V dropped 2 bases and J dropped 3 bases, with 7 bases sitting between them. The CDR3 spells CASSISGDYGYTF. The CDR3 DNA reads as TGTGCCAGTAGTATATCGGGGGACTATGGCTACACCTTC.

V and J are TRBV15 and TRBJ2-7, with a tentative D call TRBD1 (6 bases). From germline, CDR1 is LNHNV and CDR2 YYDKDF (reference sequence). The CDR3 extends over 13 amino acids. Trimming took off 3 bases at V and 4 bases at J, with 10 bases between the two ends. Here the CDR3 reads CATSSSGHYEQYF. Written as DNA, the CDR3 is TGTGCCACCAGCAGCTCGGGACATTACGAGCAGTACTTC.

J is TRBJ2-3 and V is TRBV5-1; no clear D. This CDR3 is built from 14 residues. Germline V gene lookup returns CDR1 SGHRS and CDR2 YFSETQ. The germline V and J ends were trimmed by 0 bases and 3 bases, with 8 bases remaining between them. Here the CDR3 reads CASSLGTITDTQYF. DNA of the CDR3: TGCGCCAGCAGCTTGGGTACTATTACAGATACGCAGTATTTT.

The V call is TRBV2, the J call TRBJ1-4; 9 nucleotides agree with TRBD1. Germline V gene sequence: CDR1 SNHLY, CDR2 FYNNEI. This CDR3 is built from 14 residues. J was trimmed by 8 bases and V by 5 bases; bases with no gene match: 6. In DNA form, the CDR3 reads TGTGCCAGCAGTCGGGACAGGGCCGCCGAAAAACTGTTTTTT. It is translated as CASSRDRAAEKLFF.

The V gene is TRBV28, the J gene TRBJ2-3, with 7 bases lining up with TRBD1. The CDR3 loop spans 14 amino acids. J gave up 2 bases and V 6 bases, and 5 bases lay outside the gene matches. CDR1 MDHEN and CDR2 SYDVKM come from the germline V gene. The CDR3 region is CASSTTGFTDTQYF. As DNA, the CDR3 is TGTGCCAGCAGCACGACAGGGTTCACAGATACGCAGTATTTT.

DNA of the CDR3: TGTGCCAGCAGCTTATTAGGGACAGGGACTGAAAAACTGTTTTTT. It specifies CASSLLGTGTEKLFF. The chain is built from TRBV7-9 and TRBJ1-4; 9 positions match TRBD1. The CDR3 has 15 residues. J gave up 7 bases and V 2 bases, and 5 bases lay outside the gene matches. Germline-derived CDR1 and CDR2 are SEHNR and FQNEAQ (reference sequence).

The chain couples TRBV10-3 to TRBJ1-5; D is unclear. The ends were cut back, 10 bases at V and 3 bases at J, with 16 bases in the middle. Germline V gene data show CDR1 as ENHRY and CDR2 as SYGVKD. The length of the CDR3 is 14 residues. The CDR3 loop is CATQPGRDNQPQHF. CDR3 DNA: TGTGCCACCCAGCCGGGGAGGGACAATCAGCCCCAGCATTTT.

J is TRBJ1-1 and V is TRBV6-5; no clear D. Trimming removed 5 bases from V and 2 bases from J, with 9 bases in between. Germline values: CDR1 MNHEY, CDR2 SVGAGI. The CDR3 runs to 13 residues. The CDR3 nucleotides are TGTGCCAGCAGTACCCAGACAAACACTGAAGCTTTCTTT. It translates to CASSTQTNTEAFF.

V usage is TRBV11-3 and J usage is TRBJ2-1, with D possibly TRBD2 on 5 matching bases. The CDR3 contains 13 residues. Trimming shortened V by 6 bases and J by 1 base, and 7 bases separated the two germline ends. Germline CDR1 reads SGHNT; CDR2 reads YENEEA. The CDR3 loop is CASSGSSYNEQFF. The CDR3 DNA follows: TGTGCCAGCAGTGGGAGTTCCTACAATGAGCAGTTCTTC.

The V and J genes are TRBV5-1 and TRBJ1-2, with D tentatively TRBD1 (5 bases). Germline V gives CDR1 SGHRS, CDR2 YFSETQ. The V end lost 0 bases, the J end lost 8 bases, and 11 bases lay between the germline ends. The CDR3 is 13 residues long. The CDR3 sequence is CASSLEGLGGYTF. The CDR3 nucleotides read TGCGCCAGCAGCTTGGAGGGGTTAGGGGGCTACACCTTC. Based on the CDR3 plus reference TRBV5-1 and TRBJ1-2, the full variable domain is KAGVTQTPRYLIKTRGQQVTLSCSPISGHRSVSWYQQTPGQGLQFLFEYFSETQRNKGNFPGRFSGRQFSNSRSEMNVSTLELGDSALYLCASSLEGLGGYTFGSGTRLTVV.

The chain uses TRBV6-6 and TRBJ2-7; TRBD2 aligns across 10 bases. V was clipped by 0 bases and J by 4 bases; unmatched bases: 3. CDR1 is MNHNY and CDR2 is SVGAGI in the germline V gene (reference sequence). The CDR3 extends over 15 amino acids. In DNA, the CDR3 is TGTGCCAGCAGTTACTCGCCAGCGGGAGGGTACGAGCAGTACTTC. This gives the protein CASSYSPAGGYEQYF.

The CDR3 sequence is CASSYLGGTTEAFF. The CDR3 coding sequence is TGTGCCAGCAGCTACTTGGGGGGGACCACTGAAGCTTTCTTT. This rearrangement joins TRBV7-2 to TRBJ1-1; a weak D match, TRBD1 (5 bases). CDR3 length: 14 residues. The germline CDR1 and CDR2 sequences are SGHTA and FQGNSA. V was cut by 4 bases and J by 4 bases, with 13 bases left in between. Using reference TRBV7-2 and TRBJ1-1 for the parts outside the CDR3, the full variable domain is GAGVSQSPSNKVTEKGKDVELRCDPISGHTALYWYRQSLGQGLEFLIYFQGNSAPDKSGLPSDRFSAERTGGSVSTLTIQRTQQEDSAVYLCASSYLGGTTEAFFGQGTRLTVV.

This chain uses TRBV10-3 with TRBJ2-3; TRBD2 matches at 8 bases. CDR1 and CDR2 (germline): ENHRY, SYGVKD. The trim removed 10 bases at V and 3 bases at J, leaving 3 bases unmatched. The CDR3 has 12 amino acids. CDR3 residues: CATGGGTDTQYF. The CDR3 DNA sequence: TGTGCCACCGGGGGGGGTACAGATACGCAGTATTTT.

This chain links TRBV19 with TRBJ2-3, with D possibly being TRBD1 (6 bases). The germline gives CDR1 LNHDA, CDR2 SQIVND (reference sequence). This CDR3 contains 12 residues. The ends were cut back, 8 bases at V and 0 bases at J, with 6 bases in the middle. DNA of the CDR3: TGTGCCAGTGGACAGAGCACAGATACGCAGTATTTT. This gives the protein CASGQSTDTQYF.

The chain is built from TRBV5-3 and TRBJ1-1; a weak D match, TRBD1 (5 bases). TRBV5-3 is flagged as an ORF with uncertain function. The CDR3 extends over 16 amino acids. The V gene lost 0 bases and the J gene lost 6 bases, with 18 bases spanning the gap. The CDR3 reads CARSLEVGEDRPEAFF. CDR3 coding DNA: TGTGCCAGAAGCTTGGAGGTAGGGGAGGATAGGCCTGAAGCTTTCTTT.

This chain's CDR3 is CASGLVGTFQQFF. In DNA, the CDR3 is TGTGCTAGTGGTTTGGTTGGGACTTTCCAACAGTTCTTC. The chain has TRBV12-5 and TRBJ2-1; TRBD2 is a possible D gene (6 bases). V dropped 0 bases and J dropped 13 bases, with 13 bases sitting between them. The CDR3 runs to 13 residues. Germline-derived CDR1 and CDR2 are LGHNT and FRNRAP.

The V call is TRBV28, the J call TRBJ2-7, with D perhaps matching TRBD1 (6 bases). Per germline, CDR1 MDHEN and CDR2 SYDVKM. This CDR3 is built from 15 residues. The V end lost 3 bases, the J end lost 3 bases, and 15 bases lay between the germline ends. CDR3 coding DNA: TGTGCCAGCAGTTTGAGGGGGACCCATAGCTACGAGCAGTACTTC. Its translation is CASSLRGTHSYEQYF.

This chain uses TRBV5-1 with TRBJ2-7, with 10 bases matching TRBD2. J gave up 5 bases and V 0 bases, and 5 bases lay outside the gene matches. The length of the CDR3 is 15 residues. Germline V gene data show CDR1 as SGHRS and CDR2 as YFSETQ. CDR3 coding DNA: TGCGCCAGCAGCTTGGGTAGCGGGAGGTTCCACGAGCAGTACTTC. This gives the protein CASSLGSGRFHEQYF.

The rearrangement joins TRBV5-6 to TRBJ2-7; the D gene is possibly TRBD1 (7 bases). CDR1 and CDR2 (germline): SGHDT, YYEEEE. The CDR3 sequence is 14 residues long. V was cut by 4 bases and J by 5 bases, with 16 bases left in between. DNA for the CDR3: TGTGCCAGCAGCATGATCCAGGGGGAGGACGAGCAGTACTTC. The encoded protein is CASSMIQGEDEQYF. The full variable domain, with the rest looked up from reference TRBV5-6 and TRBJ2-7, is DAGVTQSPTHLIKTRGQQVTLRCSPKSGHDTVSWYQQALGQGPQFIFQYYEEEERQRGNFPDRFSGHQFPNYSSELNVNALLLGDSALYLCASSMIQGEDEQYFGPGTRLTVT.

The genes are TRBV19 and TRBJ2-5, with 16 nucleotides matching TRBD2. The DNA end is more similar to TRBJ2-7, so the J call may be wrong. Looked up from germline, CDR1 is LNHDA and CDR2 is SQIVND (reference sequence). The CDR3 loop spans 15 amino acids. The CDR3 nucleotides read TGTGCCAGTAGGGGACTAGCGGGAGGGCCTTACGAGCAGTACTTC. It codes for CASRGLAGGPYEQYF.

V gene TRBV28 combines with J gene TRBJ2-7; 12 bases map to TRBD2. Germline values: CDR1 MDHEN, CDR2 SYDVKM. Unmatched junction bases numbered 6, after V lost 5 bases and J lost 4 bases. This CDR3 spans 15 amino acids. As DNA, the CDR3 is TGTGCCAGCAGTATGACTAGCGGGAGTGTGTACGAGCAGTACTTC. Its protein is CASSMTSGSVYEQYF.

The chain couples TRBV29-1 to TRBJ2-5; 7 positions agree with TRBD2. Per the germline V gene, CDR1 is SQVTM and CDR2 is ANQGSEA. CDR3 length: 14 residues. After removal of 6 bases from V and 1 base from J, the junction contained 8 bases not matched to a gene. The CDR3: CSVRAGRIQETQYF. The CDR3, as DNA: TGCAGCGTGCGAGCGGGGCGTATCCAAGAGACCCAGTACTTC.

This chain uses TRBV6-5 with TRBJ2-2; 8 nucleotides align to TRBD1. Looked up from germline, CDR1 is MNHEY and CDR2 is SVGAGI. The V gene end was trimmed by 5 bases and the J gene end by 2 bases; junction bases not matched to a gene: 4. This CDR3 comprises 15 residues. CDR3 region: CASSQGQGNTGELFF. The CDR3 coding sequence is TGTGCCAGCAGTCAAGGACAGGGTAACACCGGGGAGCTGTTTTTT.

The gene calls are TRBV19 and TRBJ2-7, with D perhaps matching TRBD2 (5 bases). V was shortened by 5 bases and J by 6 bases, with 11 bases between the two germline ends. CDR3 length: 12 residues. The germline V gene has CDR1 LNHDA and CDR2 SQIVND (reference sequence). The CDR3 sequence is CASSLARAEQYF. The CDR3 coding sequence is TGTGCCAGTAGTCTCGCGAGGGCCGAGCAGTACTTC.

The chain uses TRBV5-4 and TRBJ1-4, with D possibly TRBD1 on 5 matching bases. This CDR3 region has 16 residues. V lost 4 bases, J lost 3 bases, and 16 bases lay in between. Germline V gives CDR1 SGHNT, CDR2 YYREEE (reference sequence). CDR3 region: CASSRAGGESNEKLFF. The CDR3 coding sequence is TGTGCCAGCAGCCGGGCGGGGGGGGAATCTAATGAAAAACTGTTTTTT.